Below, one T cell receptor (beta chain) is given with its context. Its antigen is not known. Sequencing used immunoSEQ multiplex PCR; TCRdb keeps in-frame clones, though not all of them. The sample yields some 350,000 clones, 70% to 90% seen once. The sample originates from a study of Ad26.COV2.S vaccination and SARS-CoV-2 variants. Study-wide context: The donor was enrolled in the Ad26.COV2.S arm of the COV1001 trial.

Treatment: about 20 received Ad26.COV2.S at low or high dose, single or two shots; roughly five received placebo; per-sample allocation not given. Collection of samples fell on day 63 after the first vaccine or placebo injection. The study, taken as a whole, reports: The study found similar non-spike TCR breadth in vaccine and placebo recipients. Considerable breadth of spike-specific CD8+ and CD4+ T cell responses has reportedly been documented following vaccination. Total T cell responses, in the TCR breadth and depth analyses, may have been underestimated.

This sample comprised peripheral blood, obtained in a trial of Ad26.COV2.S vaccine versus placebo. The TCR originated in a person aged 18-65 years who received the Ad26.COV2.S COVID-19 vaccine or a placebo.

The CDR3 loop is CASSLSPSSHRAEQYF. CDR3 sequence (DNA): TGTGCCAGCAGTTTATCCCCCTCTTCTCACAGGGCCGAGCAGTACTTC. The rearrangement joins TRBV28 to TRBJ2-7; TRBD1 is a possible D gene (6 bases). Germline V CDR1 and CDR2: MDHEN, SYDVKM. The CDR3 totals 16 residues. Trimming stripped 1 base from V and 6 bases from J, with 19 bases between.